One and the same sample provided the 30 T cell receptor beta chains below, sequenced in a study of cytomegalovirus exposure and HLA in healthy donors. 13 Jbeta primers and 60 Vbeta primers were used for the PCR. Clones were sequenced by immunoSEQ multiplex PCR, and TCRdb holds only the in-frame ones, with some missing. The table has roughly 120,000 clones, 82% seen once; the top ten hold roughly 2.5%. Sequenced sample: PBMCs. Source of these receptors: a young woman in good health and CMV-seronegative.

This sequence joins TRBV7-9 and TRBJ1-5; the match to TRBD1 covers 7 bases. J gave up 7 bases and V 4 bases, and 4 bases lay outside the gene matches. CDR1 is SEHNR, CDR2 FQNEAQ, per germline (reference sequence). This CDR3 is built from 13 residues. The CDR3 coding sequence is TGTGCCAGCAGCTGGACAGGAGACCAGCCCCAGCATTTT. This gives the protein CASSWTGDQPQHF.

The rearrangement joins TRBV5-4 to TRBJ1-6, with TRBD1 matching over 7 bases. Trimming removed 3 bases from V and 6 bases from J; junction bases left unmatched: 6. Germline V lookup: CDR1 SGHNT, CDR2 YYREEE (reference sequence). The CDR3 covers 15 residues. The CDR3 here is CASSSGGTANSPLHF. The CDR3 region has the DNA TGTGCCAGCAGCTCGGGAGGGACAGCTAATTCACCCCTCCACTTT.

This clone was seen ten or more times. The V call is TRBV5-1, the J call TRBJ2-2; 7 bases agree with TRBD1. The V segment lost 6 bases and the J segment 6 bases; nucleotides outside the gene matches: 11. CDR1 and CDR2 from the germline V gene are SGHRS and YFSETQ. The CDR3 spans 15 residues. The CDR3 DNA follows: TGCGCCAGCAACACGAGGCTAGGGGGCGCCGGGGAGCTGTTTTTT. Its translation: CASNTRLGGAGELFF.

This chain uses TRBV15 with TRBJ1-4; the match to TRBD1 covers 7 bases. This CDR3 is 17 amino acids long. The germline CDR1 and CDR2 sequences are LNHNV and YYDKDF (reference sequence). V shed 0 bases and J 2 bases; nucleotides not matched to a gene: 6. DNA for the CDR3: TGTGCCACCAGCAGAGACAGGGGGATGGTTACTAATGAAAAACTGTTTTTT. It yields the protein CATSRDRGMVTNEKLFF. The full variable domain, completed using reference TRBV15 and TRBJ1-4, is DAMVIQNPRYQVTQFGKPVTLSCSQTLNHNVMYWYQQKSSQAPKLLFHYYDKDFNNEADTPDNFQSRRPNTSFCFLDIRSPGLGDTAMYLCATSRDRGMVTNEKLFFGSGTQLSVL.

This chain links TRBV11-2 with TRBJ2-1, with D tentatively TRBD2 (5 bases). The V end was cut by 5 bases, the J end by 6 bases, with 14 bases between. Germline values: CDR1 SGHAT, CDR2 FQNNGV. CDR3 length equals 14 residues. The CDR3 nucleotides read TGTGCCAGCAGCCCGAGGGCCCTCGCCAATGAGCAGTTCTTC. Translated, it gives CASSPRALANEQFF. The whole variable domain, remainder taken from reference TRBV11-2 and TRBJ2-1, is EAGVAQSPRYKIIEKRQSVAFWCNPISGHATLYWYQQILGQGPKLLIQFQNNGVVDDSQLPKDRFSAERLKGVDSTLKIQPAKLEDSAVYLCASSPRALANEQFFGPGTRLTVL.

The chain recombines TRBV29-1 with TRBJ1-1; 10 positions match TRBD1. The ends lost 5 bases at V and 0 bases at J; junction bases unmatched: 12. Looked up from germline, CDR1 is SQVTM and CDR2 is ANQGSEA. CDR3 length: 17 residues. The CDR3 bases are TGCAGCGTTAATGCTGGGACAGGGGTCCTTTTGAACACTGAAGCTTTCTTT. This codes for CSVNAGTGVLLNTEAFF.

CDR3 coding DNA: TGTGCCAGCAAACCCCCGGGGGCAACTAATGAAAAACTGTTTTTT. Translating it yields CASKPPGATNEKLFF. This chain links TRBV7-9 with TRBJ1-4; tentative D call: TRBD1 (5 bases). The CDR3 sequence is 15 residues long. Germline CDR1 is SEHNR and CDR2 is FQNEAQ (reference sequence). V was shortened by 7 bases and J by 0 bases, with 12 bases between the two germline ends. Complete variable domain (other parts from reference TRBV7-9 and TRBJ1-4): DTGVSQNPRHKITKRGQNVTFRCDPISEHNRLYWYRQTLGQGPEFLTYFQNEAQLEKSRLLSDRFSAERPKGSFSTLEIQRTEQGDSAMYLCASKPPGATNEKLFFGSGTQLSVL.

V usage is TRBV4-3 and J usage is TRBJ1-1; D uncertain. Germline V gene lookup returns CDR1 LGHNA and CDR2 YSLEER. There are 14 residues in the CDR3. V shed 1 base and J shed 8 bases, with 14 bases lying between them. The CDR3 sequence is CASSQVPRGSEAFF. CDR3 coding DNA: TGCGCCAGCAGCCAAGTCCCACGGGGATCCGAAGCTTTCTTT.

The chain couples TRBV14 to TRBJ1-1; D unclear. The germline V gene encodes CDR1 SGHDN and CDR2 FVKESK. The germline V and J ends were trimmed by 2 bases and 4 bases, with 8 bases remaining between them. This CDR3 region has 13 residues. This CDR3 reads CASSQQEGTEAFF. The CDR3 DNA reads as TGTGCCAGCAGCCAACAGGAGGGCACTGAAGCTTTCTTT.

The rearrangement links TRBV5-1 to TRBJ1-3, with D perhaps TRBD1 (6 bases). Germline CDR1 reads SGHRS; CDR2 reads YFSETQ. The CDR3 has 15 amino acids. Trimming took 4 bases from V and 3 from J, leaving 14 bases between them. The CDR3 protein is CASSHPGQSGNTIYF. The CDR3 bases are TGCGCCAGCAGCCATCCGGGACAAAGTGGAAACACCATATATTTT.

V is TRBV13 and J is TRBJ1-6, with D maybe TRBD1 (5 bases). Germline V gene lookup returns CDR1 PRHDT and CDR2 FYEKMQ (reference sequence). The CDR3 extends over 14 amino acids. Trimming took off 1 base at V and 7 bases at J, with 8 bases between the two ends. The chain's CDR3 is CASSLAGYNSPLHF. CDR3 coding DNA: TGTGCCAGCAGCTTAGCAGGGTACAATTCACCCCTCCACTTT.

The V gene is TRBV30, the J gene TRBJ1-5; 7 nucleotides agree with TRBD1. Losses at the gene ends were 5 bases for V and 3 bases for J; bases not matched to a gene: 10. Germline CDR1 is GTSNPN and CDR2 is SVGIG (reference sequence). The CDR3 has 15 amino acids. The CDR3 region is CAWAFSTGYNQPQHF. Written as DNA, the CDR3 is TGTGCCTGGGCCTTTTCGACAGGGTACAATCAGCCCCAGCATTTT.

The rearrangement joins TRBV12-2 to TRBJ1-4; the table's TRBD1 call for D was not verified on the DNA. TRBV12-2 is designated a pseudogene. CDR3 length equals 16 residues. This CDR3 reads CASRQKVVSDNEKLFF. Here the CDR3 DNA reads TGTGCAAGTCGCCAAAAAGTGGTCAGTGATAATGAAAAACTGTTTTTT.

This sequence joins TRBV6-6 and TRBJ1-2; a weak D match, TRBD1 (5 bases). Germline CDR1 reads MNHNY; CDR2 reads SVGAGI (reference sequence). V gave up 2 bases and J gave up 3 bases, with 7 bases separating them. The CDR3 runs 13 residues. CDR3 in amino acids: CASSYTGYYGYTF. CDR3 bases: TGTGCCAGCAGTTACACAGGCTACTATGGCTACACCTTC.

A single count supports this clone. The V and J genes are TRBV10-3 and TRBJ1-2; unclear D gene. Trimming took 3 bases from V and 0 from J, leaving 11 bases between them. The CDR3 spans 15 residues. Germline assignment: CDR1 ENHRY and CDR2 SYGVKD. The CDR3 DNA sequence: TGTGCCATCAGTGATCAGACCCTAGCTAACTATGGCTACACCTTC. This codes for CAISDQTLANYGYTF.

This clone was counted a single time. The rearrangement links TRBV5-1 to TRBJ2-3; 10 nucleotides match TRBD1. J gave up 4 bases and V 3 bases, and 8 bases lay outside the gene matches. The germline gives CDR1 SGHRS, CDR2 YFSETQ. The CDR3 is made up of 16 amino acids. The CDR3 nucleotides read TGCGCCAGCAGCTCACCGGGACAGGGGATCCCAGATACGCAGTATTTT. It codes for CASSSPGQGIPDTQYF.

Only one count was recorded for this clone. This chain links TRBV6-1 with TRBJ1-2; D uncertain. Trimming cost V 10 bases and J 0 bases, with 15 bases left between them. The germline V gene encodes CDR1 MNHNS and CDR2 SASEGT. This CDR3 region has 14 residues. CDR3 sequence (DNA): TGTGCCACCTCCCTACCGGTCCCTAACTATGGCTACACCTTC. This gives the protein CATSLPVPNYGYTF.

This clone has only one observation. The chain uses TRBV19 and TRBJ1-4; D call uncertain. CDR1 LNHDA and CDR2 SQIVND come from the germline V gene (reference sequence). The V and J ends lost 1 base and 5 bases respectively, with 8 bases between them. The CDR3 length is 14 residues. Written as DNA, the CDR3 is TGTGCCAGTAGTATAGCCACCGGGAATGAAAAACTGTTTTTT. Its translation: CASSIATGNEKLFF.

J is TRBJ1-1 and V is TRBV5-8; no clear D gene. The CDR3 spans 15 residues. CDR1 and CDR2 from the germline V gene are SGHTS and YDEGEE. V was cut by 4 bases and J by 5 bases, with 18 bases left in between. CDR3 sequence: CASSTQFMVRTEAFF. DNA of the CDR3: TGTGCCAGCAGCACGCAATTCATGGTGCGGACTGAAGCTTTCTTT. Looking up the rest from reference TRBV5-8 and TRBJ1-1 gives the full variable domain: EAGVTQSPTHLIKTRGQQATLRCSPISGHTSVYWYQQALGLGLQFLLWYDEGEERNRGNFPPRFSGRQFPNYSSELNVNALELEDSALYLCASSTQFMVRTEAFFGQGTRLTVV.

Regarding this clone: One junction end disagrees with the germline gene, perhaps due to a read error. The chain uses TRBV19 and TRBJ2-1, with D unclear. Germline V CDR1 and CDR2: LNHDA, SQIVND (reference sequence). The CDR3 has 13 residues. CDR3: CASSLDIYNEQFF. CDR3 sequence (DNA): TGTGCCAGTAGTCTAGACATCTACAATGAGCAGTTCTTC.

This clone was detected a few times. V is TRBV6-4 and J is TRBJ2-3, with TRBD2 identical over 13 bases. The CDR3 totals 18 residues. Germline CDR1 MRHNA, CDR2 SNTAGT. The J segment lost 0 bases and the V segment lost 5 bases, leaving 8 bases of the junction unmatched. The CDR3 nucleotides read TGTGCCAGCAGTCCTCAGGGACTAGCGGGGAGTAGCACAGATACGCAGTATTTT. It translates to CASSPQGLAGSSTDTQYF.

The chain uses TRBV5-4 and TRBJ2-7, with unresolved D. The CDR3 is 14 amino acids. The germline CDR1 and CDR2 sequences are SGHNT and YYREEE (reference sequence). V was shortened by 4 bases and J by 3 bases, with 14 bases between the two germline ends. The CDR3 nucleotides are TGTGCCAGCAGCCGAACTTCACCAGGCTACGAGCAGTACTTC. Amino acids: CASSRTSPGYEQYF.

This chain joins TRBV27 and TRBJ2-2, with TRBD2 identical over 7 bases. From germline, CDR1 is MNHEY and CDR2 SMNVEV (reference sequence). The CDR3 is 14 residues long. V lost 2 bases, J lost 5 bases, and 2 bases stayed unmatched. The CDR3 spells CASSLVGGTGELFF. The DNA of the CDR3 is TGTGCCAGCAGTTTAGTGGGGGGGACCGGGGAGCTGTTTTTT.

The CDR3 loop reads CASRAGTSYETQYF. CDR3 DNA: TGTGCCAGCAGGGCCGGGACTAGCTATGAGACCCAGTACTTC. The V and J genes are TRBV2 and TRBJ2-5; 9 bases line up with TRBD2. The CDR3 has 14 amino acids. Germline assignment: CDR1 SNHLY and CDR2 FYNNEI. J was trimmed by 5 bases and V by 6 bases; bases with no gene match: 7.

The J gene is TRBJ2-1, the V gene TRBV11-2; possibly TRBD1 for D (6 bases). This CDR3 spans 17 amino acids. V was cut by 4 bases and J by 3 bases, with 19 bases left in between. Germline V CDR1 and CDR2: SGHAT, FQNNGV. This CDR3 reads CASSSAPTGLIYNEQFF. In DNA form, the CDR3 reads TGTGCCAGCAGCTCCGCCCCGACAGGACTGATCTACAATGAGCAGTTCTTC.

The chain employs TRBV6-5 and TRBJ1-2; 9 nucleotides agree with TRBD1. V gave up 5 bases and J gave up 3 bases; unmatched junction bases: 7. CDR1 and CDR2 (germline): MNHEY, SVGAGI. The CDR3 is 15 residues long. CDR3 loop: CASSTRTGADYGYTF. As DNA, the CDR3 is TGTGCCAGCAGTACTCGGACAGGGGCGGACTATGGCTACACCTTC.

The rearrangement uses TRBV14 and TRBJ2-1; TRBD2 matches 11 bases. This CDR3 region has 18 residues. CDR1 SGHDN and CDR2 FVKESK come from the germline V gene. Germline trimming cut 1 base from V and 7 bases from J; bases unmatched to any gene: 12. CDR3 nucleotides: TGTGCCAGCAGCCAAGGCGGCCTAGCGGGAGGTGTCAAGAATGAGCAGTTCTTC. Its protein product is CASSQGGLAGGVKNEQFF.

V and J are TRBV28 and TRBJ2-7; 7 bases match TRBD1. The CDR3 extends over 13 amino acids. Germline V gene data show CDR1 as MDHEN and CDR2 as SYDVKM. V was pared by 5 bases and J by 2 bases, with 3 bases of the junction left unmatched. The CDR3 loop reads CASSPTGTYEQYV. As DNA, the CDR3 is TGTGCCAGCAGTCCGACAGGGACCTACGAGCAGTACGTC.

This sequence joins TRBV25-1 and TRBJ2-3; D perhaps matches TRBD2 (6 bases). From germline, CDR1 is MGHDK and CDR2 SYGVNS. Trimming cost V 6 bases and J 3 bases, with 13 bases left between them. The CDR3 runs 14 residues. CDR3 amino acids: CASSPRAGTDTQYF. For the CDR3, the DNA is TGTGCCAGCAGCCCTCGAGCGGGTACAGATACGCAGTATTTT.

The chain recombines TRBV28 with TRBJ1-4, with 7 positions matching TRBD1. The J segment lost 2 bases and the V segment lost 6 bases, leaving 9 bases of the junction unmatched. The CDR3 consists of 16 residues. CDR1 is MDHEN and CDR2 is SYDVKM in the germline V gene. The CDR3 DNA sequence: TGTGCCAGCAGCCCAGGGGGGATTCGGACTAATGAAAAACTGTTTTTT. It is translated as CASSPGGIRTNEKLFF.